What follows is one T cell receptor beta chain and its context. RNA transcripts were the template for amplifying TCR beta CDR3 regions. The TCR CDR3 first-round RT-PCR relied on the HTBI primer set. TCRdb re-analysed the multiplex PCR reads in MiXCR, keeping a single row per CDR3 protein. This table has around 540,000 distinct CDR3 sequences, around 46% appearing once. Exclusion of a patient resulted from uncontrolled infection, other autoimmune disease, pregnancy or lactation. Each diagnosis was grounded in clinical symptoms, serum thyroxine and TRAb, thyroid ultrasound, and orbital computed tomography. Trimming removed 4 bases from V and 0 bases from J, with 12 bases in between. This CDR3 region has 15 residues. The germline gives CDR1 SEHNR, CDR2 FQNEAQ (reference sequence). The data derive from a study of T cells in Graves' hyperthyroidism and ophthalmopathy.

Sample: peripheral blood or thyroid tissue (not recorded which). The clonotype originates from a woman aged 18-35 years with Graves' hyperthyroidism. The gene calls are TRBV7-9 and TRBJ2-5; D gene unclear. The CDR3 here is CASSSKTEYQETQYF. CDR3 bases: TGTGCCAGCAGCTCGAAGACCGAGTACCAAGAGACCCAGTACTTC.